Presented here are 10 T cell receptor beta chains from one specimen sequenced in a study of neoadjuvant anti-PD-1 for oral cavity cancer. The data were produced by immunoSEQ multiplex PCR, yet TCRdb's version contains in-frame clones alone and is incomplete. Among 70,000 to 95,000 clones, about 80% were seen once, and the ten largest hold about 2.9%. The input for sequencing was PBMCs, taken before nivolumab (anti-PD-1) treatment. These receptors were collected from a person between 40 and 80 years old with oral cavity squamous cell carcinoma.

This chain's CDR3 is CAISESWGSSGRAPDTQYF. As DNA, the CDR3 is TGTGCCATCAGTGAGTCGTGGGGATCTAGCGGGAGGGCCCCAGATACGCAGTATTTT. The V gene is TRBV10-3, the J gene TRBJ2-3, with 12 bases matching TRBD2. J lost 4 bases, V lost 0 bases, and 11 bases had no gene match. Per germline, CDR1 ENHRY and CDR2 SYGVKD. The CDR3 contains 19 residues.

This CDR3 is CASSLGPFRNTGELFF. For the CDR3, the DNA is TGTGCCAGCAGCTTAGGGCCGTTCCGGAACACCGGGGAGCTGTTTTTT. The chain uses TRBV7-2 and TRBJ2-2; D not certain. The CDR3 sequence is 16 residues long. Germline CDR1 reads SGHTA; CDR2 reads FQGNSA. Trimming took 1 base from V and 1 from J, leaving 10 bases between them. The full variable domain, rest sourced from reference TRBV7-2 and TRBJ2-2, is GAGVSQSPSNKVTEKGKDVELRCDPISGHTALYWYRQSLGQGLEFLIYFQGNSAPDKSGLPSDRFSAERTGGSVSTLTIQRTQQEDSAVYLCASSLGPFRNTGELFFGEGSRLTVL.

The J gene is TRBJ2-2, the V gene TRBV10-1, with a weak D call TRBD1 (5 bases). V was cut by 5 bases and J by 5 bases, with 9 bases left in between. The CDR3 has 13 residues. Germline-derived CDR1 and CDR2 are WNHNN and SYGVQD (reference sequence). CDR3 protein: CASSLDKTGELFF. DNA for the CDR3: TGCGCCAGCAGTCTGGACAAGACCGGGGAGCTGTTTTTT.

The V gene is TRBV28, the J gene TRBJ2-7; 8 bases line up with TRBD2. V shed 1 base, J shed 0 bases, and the junction held 2 bases outside the gene matches. The length of the CDR3 is 15 residues. Germline-derived CDR1 and CDR2 are MDHEN and SYDVKM. The chain's CDR3 is CASSLSSGSSYEQYF. The CDR3 DNA reads TGTGCCAGCAGTTTATCGAGCGGGAGCTCCTACGAGCAGTACTTC.

The rearrangement links TRBV11-2 to TRBJ2-7, with D uncertain. The V end was cut by 1 base, the J end by 3 bases, with 13 bases between. The V gene's germline CDR1 is SGHAT and CDR2 FQNNGV. This CDR3 comprises 15 residues. The CDR3 bases are TGTGCCAGCAGCTTAGTACCGGGTGTGCACTACGAGCAGTACTTC. Amino acids: CASSLVPGVHYEQYF. Combining the CDR3 with reference TRBV11-2 and TRBJ2-7 gives the whole variable domain EAGVAQSPRYKIIEKRQSVAFWCNPISGHATLYWYQQILGQGPKLLIQFQNNGVVDDSQLPKDRFSAERLKGVDSTLKIQPAKLEDSAVYLCASSLVPGVHYEQYFGPGTRLTVT.

The V and J genes are TRBV6-5 and TRBJ2-1; D is tentatively TRBD1 or TRBD2 (6 bases each). The CDR3 is 12 residues long. The germline V gene encodes CDR1 MNHEY and CDR2 SVGAGI. V was pared by 2 bases and J by 12 bases, with 11 bases between. The CDR3 spells CASSYPGGGQFF. The CDR3 DNA reads TGTGCCAGCAGTTACCCCGGAGGGGGGCAGTTCTTC.

The chain recombines TRBV6-6 with TRBJ2-1; the match to TRBD1 covers 9 bases. Losses at the gene ends were 5 bases for V and 2 bases for J; bases not matched to a gene: 4. Per germline, CDR1 MNHNY and CDR2 SVGAGI (reference sequence). The CDR3 sequence is 15 residues long. The CDR3 is CASSRTGEPYNEQFF. The DNA of the CDR3 is TGTGCCAGCAGTCGGACAGGGGAACCCTACAATGAGCAGTTCTTC.

The chain links TRBV5-6 to TRBJ1-5; no reliable D call. V was trimmed by 1 base and J by 0 bases, leaving 11 bases between them. The CDR3 is 16 amino acids. Germline V lookup: CDR1 SGHDT, CDR2 YYEEEE. The CDR3 spells CASSLFPGYSNQPQHF. The CDR3 DNA reads TGTGCCAGCAGCTTGTTCCCCGGTTATAGCAATCAGCCCCAGCATTTT.

The J gene is TRBJ1-5, the V gene TRBV25-1, with D possibly TRBD1 on 5 matching bases. The germline CDR1 and CDR2 sequences are MGHDK and SYGVNS. The CDR3 has 17 amino acids. V was trimmed by 2 bases and J by 1 base, leaving 15 bases between them. The CDR3 sequence: CASSEDSWSLSNQPQHF. CDR3 nucleotides: TGTGCCAGCAGTGAAGACAGTTGGTCCCTGAGCAATCAGCCCCAGCATTTT.

The CDR3 DNA reads TGTGCCAGCAGTCGCCTGCCAATGTCCTACGAGCAGTACTTC. This translates into CASSRLPMSYEQYF. The chain employs TRBV6-6 and TRBJ2-7; no definite D call. CDR3 size: 14 residues. Germline lookup yields CDR1 MNHNY and CDR2 SVGAGI (reference sequence). V was pared by 5 bases and J by 1 base, with 12 bases between.